These 25 T cell receptor beta chains were all obtained from the same sample, sequenced in a study of blood T cell repertoires in COVID-19. Assay used: immunoSEQ multiplex PCR; TCRdb lists only in-frame clones, some missing. This sample yields 230,000 or so clones, of which around 84% are seen a single time; about 1.4% belongs to the top ten. The sequencing sample was made of peripheral blood. Source of these receptors: a middle-aged woman who had recovered from COVID-19.

The gene calls are TRBV29-1 and TRBJ2-7, with 8 nucleotides matching TRBD1. Germline CDR1 is SQVTM and CDR2 is ANQGSEA. V lost 4 bases to trimming and J lost 6 bases; unmatched junction nucleotides: 8. The CDR3 totals 13 residues. CDR3: CSVGLSTGGEQYF. CDR3 in DNA: TGCAGCGTTGGCTTAAGTACAGGGGGCGAGCAGTACTTC.

This rearrangement joins TRBV5-4 to TRBJ1-1; D not certain. Germline V lookup: CDR1 SGHNT, CDR2 YYREEE (reference sequence). The CDR3 length is 14 residues. The V end was cut by 0 bases, the J end by 5 bases, with 11 bases between. CDR3 nucleotides: TGTGCCAGCAGCTTGGAACACCGGGAGACTGAAGCTTTCTTT. Its translation: CASSLEHRETEAFF.

The rearrangement uses TRBV5-5 and TRBJ2-1, with TRBD1 identical over 9 bases. This CDR3 region has 12 residues. CDR1 SGHKS and CDR2 YYEKEE come from the germline V gene (reference sequence). V shed 3 bases, J shed 10 bases, and the junction held 2 bases outside the gene matches. CDR3 sequence reads: CASSWTGEEQFF. The CDR3 bases are TGTGCCAGCAGCTGGACAGGGGAGGAGCAGTTCTTC.

This chain connects TRBV5-1 to TRBJ1-2; a weak D match, TRBD1 (5 bases). Trimming left V 4 bases short and J 2 bases short, with 9 bases between. CDR1 and CDR2 (germline): SGHRS, YFSETQ. The CDR3 spans 13 residues. CDR3 nucleotides: TGCGCCAGCAGCCCGGCAGGGAACTATGGCTACACCTTC. Its translation: CASSPAGNYGYTF. The full variable domain, rest sourced from reference TRBV5-1 and TRBJ1-2, is KAGVTQTPRYLIKTRGQQVTLSCSPISGHRSVSWYQQTPGQGLQFLFEYFSETQRNKGNFPGRFSGRQFSNSRSEMNVSTLELGDSALYLCASSPAGNYGYTFGSGTRLTVV.

The CDR3 region is CASSQPERVGAYGYTF. CDR3 coding DNA: TGCGCCAGCAGTCAACCCGAAAGGGTAGGGGCTTATGGCTACACCTTC. V and J are TRBV23-1 and TRBJ1-2; D may be TRBD1 (5 bases). TRBV23-1 is assigned to the ORF class and has an uncertain function. The CDR3 totals 16 residues. The ends were cut back, 2 bases at V and 5 bases at J, with 18 bases in the middle.

This clone was seen a handful of times. This rearrangement joins TRBV30 to TRBJ1-1; D remains unclear. Germline lookup yields CDR1 GTSNPN and CDR2 SVGIG (reference sequence). The ends were cut back, 2 bases at V and 8 bases at J, with 18 bases in the middle. The CDR3 is 14 residues long. CDR3 in amino acids: CAWSTGFGTREAFF. For the CDR3, the DNA is TGTGCCTGGAGTACGGGGTTTGGTACAAGGGAAGCTTTCTTT.

CDR3 sequence: CASSYSSGAQETQYF. The CDR3 DNA sequence: TGTGCCAGCAGTTATTCTAGCGGGGCACAAGAGACCCAGTACTTC. V and J are TRBV6-6 and TRBJ2-5; 9 bases align to TRBD2. The CDR3 contains 15 residues. With V trimmed by 3 bases and J by 2 bases, 4 bases remained unmatched. CDR1 is MNHNY, CDR2 SVGAGI, per germline (reference sequence).

This rearrangement joins TRBV6-2 or TRBV6-3 to TRBJ2-2; D is unresolved. The CDR3 contains 14 residues. The germline CDR1 and CDR2 sequences are MNHEY and SVGEGT. Trimming stripped 4 bases from V and 7 bases from J, with 13 bases between. CDR3 amino acids: CASSFRKAGGELFF. CDR3 bases: TGTGCCAGCAGTTTCAGGAAGGCTGGCGGGGAGCTGTTTTTT.

The gene calls are TRBV7-2 and TRBJ2-7; 8 bases are a match to TRBD2. Germline V lookup: CDR1 SGHTA, CDR2 FQGNSA. This CDR3 has 15 residues. The V and J ends lost 1 base and 4 bases, in that order; junction bases with no gene match: 6. The CDR3 here is CASSLGPPSGYEQYF. DNA of the CDR3: TGTGCCAGCAGCTTAGGGCCCCCTAGCGGGTACGAGCAGTACTTC.

The genes are TRBV3-1 (or the pseudogene TRBV3-2) and TRBJ2-3; D unresolved. V was trimmed by 4 bases and J by 1 base, leaving 6 bases between them. The CDR3 has 13 residues. Germline V CDR1 and CDR2: LGHDT, YNNKEL (reference sequence). The CDR3: CASSLGRTDTQYF. DNA for the CDR3: TGTGCCAGCAGCCTTGGGCGCACAGATACGCAGTATTTT.

V and J are TRBV7-2 and TRBJ2-6, with a weak D call TRBD1 (6 bases). Trimming cost V 5 bases and J 0 bases, with 17 bases left between them. CDR3 length: 18 amino acids. Looked up from germline, CDR1 is SGHTA and CDR2 is FQGNSA. CDR3 sequence reads: CASSLSYRASSGANVLTF. CDR3 DNA: TGTGCCAGCAGCCTCTCCTACAGGGCTAGCTCTGGGGCCAACGTCCTGACTTTC.

The J gene is TRBJ2-1, the V gene TRBV2, with a possible D match to TRBD2 (6 bases). There are 15 residues in the CDR3. Germline-derived CDR1 and CDR2 are SNHLY and FYNNEI. Trimming left V 5 bases short and J 5 bases short, with 16 bases between. The CDR3 sequence is CASSLTGLLNNEQFF. The CDR3 bases are TGTGCCAGCAGTTTGACGGGACTTCTAAACAATGAGCAGTTCTTC.

This clone was detected only once. The CDR3 region is CASSFFSGKAFF. The CDR3 DNA sequence: TGTGCCAGCAGTTTTTTTTCGGGTAAAGCTTTCTTT. The rearrangement joins TRBV12-3 or TRBV12-4 to TRBJ1-1; no reliable D call. Deletions cut 3 bases from V and 9 bases from J, with 11 bases between. This CDR3 spans 12 amino acids.

This rearrangement joins TRBV19 to TRBJ2-4, with 8 bases that match TRBD2. V was pared by 5 bases and J by 6 bases, with 6 bases of the junction left unmatched. The CDR3 sequence is 14 residues long. The V gene's germline CDR1 is LNHDA and CDR2 SQIVND (reference sequence). The CDR3 sequence is CASSGIAGPNIQYF. The CDR3 DNA sequence: TGTGCCAGTAGTGGGATAGCGGGGCCAAACATTCAGTACTTC. Complete variable domain (other parts from reference TRBV19 and TRBJ2-4): DGGITQSPKYLFRKEGQNVTLSCEQNLNHDAMYWYRQDPGQGLRLIYYSQIVNDFQKGDIAEGYSVSREKKESFPLTVTSAQKNPTAFYLCASSGIAGPNIQYFGAGTRLSVL.

The chain couples TRBV9 to TRBJ1-3; D is unresolved. Trimming shortened V by 4 bases and J by 4 bases, and 12 bases separated the two germline ends. From germline, CDR1 is SGDLS and CDR2 YYNGEE. The CDR3 is 14 residues long. DNA for the CDR3: TGTGCCAGCAGCAAAGAACAGTTCGGAAACACCATATATTTT. This gives the protein CASSKEQFGNTIYF.

This chain connects TRBV5-1 to TRBJ2-7; a possible D gene is TRBD2 (6 bases). The V gene's germline CDR1 is SGHRS and CDR2 YFSETQ. This CDR3 spans 14 amino acids. The V end lost 0 bases, the J end lost 2 bases, and 9 bases lay between the germline ends. CDR3 sequence (DNA): TGCGCCAGCAGCTTGGGACTAGACACCTACGAGCAGTACTTC. Residues: CASSLGLDTYEQYF.

This clone was seen once. The gene calls are TRBV12-3 or TRBV12-4 and TRBJ2-7, with 7 bases that match TRBD1. Trimming cost V 5 bases and J 4 bases; bases outside gene matches: 5. The length of the CDR3 is 13 residues. Here the CDR3 reads CASSRDSSYEQYF. The CDR3 nucleotides read TGTGCCAGCAGTCGGGACAGTTCGTACGAGCAGTACTTC.

The chain has TRBV6-5 and TRBJ2-7, with 8 nucleotides matching TRBD1. The junction had 9 bases not matched to a gene; V was cut back by 0 bases and J by 5 bases. Per the germline V gene, CDR1 is MNHEY and CDR2 is SVGAGI. The CDR3 runs to 16 residues. This CDR3 reads CASSYSGQGRIDEQYF. The CDR3 nucleotides are TGTGCCAGCAGTTACTCCGGACAGGGTAGGATTGACGAGCAGTACTTC.

This chain joins TRBV3-1 (or the pseudogene TRBV3-2) and TRBJ1-5, with a weak D call TRBD1 (5 bases). Trimming shortened V by 1 base and J by 7 bases, and 17 bases separated the two germline ends. The CDR3 is 16 residues long. Germline CDR1 LGHDT, CDR2 YNNKEL (reference sequence). The chain's CDR3 is CASSQGVSGGGQPQHF. The CDR3 nucleotides read TGTGCCAGCAGCCAAGGGGTGAGCGGGGGTGGGCAGCCCCAGCATTTT.

This clone was seen a handful of times. J is TRBJ1-4 and V is TRBV13, with a weak D call TRBD1 (5 bases). This CDR3 comprises 14 residues. Germline-derived CDR1 and CDR2 are PRHDT and FYEKMQ (reference sequence). V lost 5 bases, J lost 8 bases, and 15 bases lay in between. The CDR3 DNA reads TGTGCCAGCAGCGAGAGTAGGGGCGGCGAAAAACTGTTTTTT. Translated: CASSESRGGEKLFF.

This sequence joins TRBV21-1 and TRBJ2-5; TRBD1, the D gene given by the table, was not confirmed from the DNA. TRBV21-1 is marked as a pseudogene. The CDR3 totals 14 residues. CDR3 in DNA: TGTGCCAGCAGCGAGGACAGGGGATTTGAGACCCAGTACTTC. Translated, it gives CASSEDRGFETQYF.

The J gene is TRBJ1-2, the V gene TRBV5-6; 9 nucleotides align to TRBD1. The CDR3 consists of 15 residues. The J segment lost 5 bases and the V segment lost 4 bases, leaving 9 bases of the junction unmatched. CDR1 SGHDT and CDR2 YYEEEE come from the germline V gene. The DNA of the CDR3 is TGTGCCAGCAGCATCCGGGACAGGGTGCTTTATGGCTACACCTTC. Its translation: CASSIRDRVLYGYTF.

The chain carries TRBV2 and TRBJ1-4, with a weak D call TRBD1 (6 bases). Trimming pared 6 bases from V and 8 bases from J, leaving 16 bases between. Germline loops: CDR1 SNHLY, CDR2 FYNNEI. The CDR3 length is 14 residues. CDR3 loop: CASREYRVEEKLFF. Here the CDR3 DNA reads TGTGCCAGCAGGGAATACAGGGTCGAAGAAAAACTGTTTTTT.

The chain is built from TRBV6-1 and TRBJ1-2, with TRBD1 matching 7 bases. Germline CDR1 and CDR2: MNHNS and SASEGT. The CDR3 has 13 amino acids. V was clipped by 3 bases and J by 5 bases; unmatched bases: 3. The CDR3 spells CASSETGRYGYTF. DNA for the CDR3: TGTGCCAGCAGTGAGACAGGGCGTTATGGCTACACCTTC.

The chain links TRBV6-2 or TRBV6-3 to TRBJ2-2; D gene unclear. V was shortened by 2 bases and J by 6 bases, with 4 bases between the two germline ends. The CDR3 length is 12 residues. CDR1 and CDR2 from the germline V gene are MNHEY and SVGEGT. The CDR3 here is CASSYRAGELFF. CDR3 coding DNA: TGTGCCAGCAGTTACCGGGCCGGGGAGCTGTTTTTT.